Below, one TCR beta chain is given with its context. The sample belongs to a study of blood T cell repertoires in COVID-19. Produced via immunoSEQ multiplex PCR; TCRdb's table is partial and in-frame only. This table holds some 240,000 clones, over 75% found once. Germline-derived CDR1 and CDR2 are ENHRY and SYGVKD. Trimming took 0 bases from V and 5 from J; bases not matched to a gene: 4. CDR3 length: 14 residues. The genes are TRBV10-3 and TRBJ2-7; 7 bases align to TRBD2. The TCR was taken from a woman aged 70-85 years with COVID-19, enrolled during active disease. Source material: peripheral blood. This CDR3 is CAISESVRGDEQYF. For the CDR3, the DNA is TGTGCCATCAGTGAGTCCGTCCGGGGGGACGAGCAGTACTTC.